The clone carrying this T cell receptor (beta chain) was observed a handful of times. The protocol was immunoSEQ multiplex PCR, while the TCRdb copy is restricted to in-frame clones and leaves out a portion. The table includes approximately 150,000 clones, about 86% detected once. The germline V gene encodes CDR1 SEHNR and CDR2 FQNEAQ (reference sequence). Germline trimming cut 4 bases from V and 4 bases from J; bases unmatched to any gene: 4. The CDR3 loop spans 15 amino acids. This specimen belongs to a study of blood T cell repertoires in COVID-19. The sequence was obtained from a man aged 65 to 79 with active or convalescent COVID-19. The chain recombines TRBV7-9 with TRBJ2-2, with 9 bases fitting TRBD2. Sequencing was done on a sample of peripheral blood. The CDR3 DNA reads TGTGCCAGCAGCTCACTAGCGGGTGGCACCGGGGAGCTGTTTTTT. Amino acids: CASSSLAGGTGELFF.